Presented here are 11 T cell receptor beta chains from one specimen sequenced in a study of beta chain features in type 1 diabetes. No antigen is known for these receptors. Study-wide results and caveats: Type 1 diabetes patients showed a moderate but significant shortening of TCRB CDR3s in all four CD4+ subsets.

Expressed TCRB transcripts were sequenced after all isolated RNA was converted to cDNA. This table comes from immunoSEQ multiplex PCR, and its TCRdb copy is limited to in-frame clones, with some not included. The sample has roughly 220,000 clones; 16% are singletons. The sample consisted of naive CD4+ T cells from blood. The source is a young man with type 1 diabetes.

In this sample, this clone turned up a few times. V gene TRBV30 combines with J gene TRBJ2-7, with D perhaps matching TRBD1 (7 bases). Trimming took off 0 bases at V and 5 bases at J, with 14 bases between the two ends. This CDR3 comprises 14 residues. Germline CDR1 and CDR2: GTSNPN and SVGIG (reference sequence). CDR3 in DNA: TGTGCCTGGAGTGTAGGAGGGGACAGCGACGAGCAGTACTTC. Its translation: CAWSVGGDSDEQYF. Drawing the rest from reference TRBV30 and TRBJ2-7, the complete variable domain is SQTIHQWPATLVQPVGSPLSLECTVEGTSNPNLYWYRQAAGRGLQLLFYSVGIGQISSEVPQNLSASRPQDRQFILSSKKLLLSDSGFYLCAWSVGGDSDEQYFGPGTRLTVT.

The chain recombines TRBV29-1 with TRBJ1-5; D might be TRBD1 (5 bases). The V end was cut by 5 bases, the J end by 4 bases, with 9 bases between. Germline V gives CDR1 SQVTM, CDR2 ANQGSEA. This CDR3 region has 12 residues. This CDR3 is CSVRTFNQPQHF. As DNA, the CDR3 is TGCAGCGTTAGGACATTTAATCAGCCCCAGCATTTT. The entire variable domain, with the rest obtained from reference TRBV29-1 and TRBJ1-5, is as follows: SAVISQKPSRDICQRGTSLTIQCQVDSQVTMMFWYRQQPGQSLTLIATANQGSEATYESGFVIDKFPISRPNLTFSTLTVSNMSPEDSSIYLCSVRTFNQPQHFGDGTRLSIL.

This clone was seen a few times. V gene TRBV29-1 combines with J gene TRBJ1-1; D is ambiguous. This CDR3 is 12 amino acids long. V dropped 6 bases and J dropped 8 bases, with 16 bases sitting between them. Germline CDR1 reads SQVTM; CDR2 reads ANQGSEA. The CDR3 DNA reads TGCAGCGTAGCGGCGGGTCAGAGGGAAGCTTTCTTT. Amino acids: CSVAAGQREAFF. The full variable domain, rest sourced from reference TRBV29-1 and TRBJ1-1, is SAVISQKPSRDICQRGTSLTIQCQVDSQVTMMFWYRQQPGQSLTLIATANQGSEATYESGFVIDKFPISRPNLTFSTLTVSNMSPEDSSIYLCSVAAGQREAFFGQGTRLTVV.

The V and J genes are TRBV7-9 and TRBJ2-3, with 9 bases lining up with TRBD2. CDR1 and CDR2 (germline): SEHNR, FQNEAQ (reference sequence). The V gene end was trimmed by 5 bases and the J gene end by 4 bases; junction bases not matched to a gene: 4. The CDR3 loop spans 14 amino acids. The CDR3 spells CASSRSGSSDTQYF. DNA of the CDR3: TGTGCCAGCAGCCGTAGCGGGAGCTCAGATACGCAGTATTTT.

This clone came up a few times. This chain joins TRBV7-2 and TRBJ2-3; no reliable D call. This CDR3 comprises 15 residues. Germline values: CDR1 SGHTA, CDR2 FQGNSA. The V end lost 1 base, the J end lost 3 bases, and 11 bases lay between the germline ends. The DNA of the CDR3 is TGTGCCAGCAGCTTAGTTGTCTCGCGGACAGATACGCAGTATTTT. Protein product: CASSLVVSRTDTQYF.

This clone showed up just a few times. The chain carries TRBV4-3 and TRBJ2-3; possible D gene TRBD2, 5 bases. V lost 0 bases, J lost 4 bases, and 14 bases lay in between. CDR3 length equals 16 residues. The germline V gene encodes CDR1 LGHNA and CDR2 YSLEER. The CDR3 DNA reads as TGCGCCAGCAGCCAAGATCAGTCGGGGTTGGCAGATACGCAGTATTTT. Translated: CASSQDQSGLADTQYF.

This clone occurred a few times. This rearrangement joins TRBV19 to TRBJ2-1; 9 positions agree with TRBD1. The V gene end was trimmed by 7 bases and the J gene end by 7 bases; junction bases not matched to a gene: 8. Germline assignment: CDR1 LNHDA and CDR2 SQIVND (reference sequence). This CDR3 comprises 14 residues. CDR3 coding DNA: TGTGCCAGTACTATTCGACAGGGGGAGAATGAGCAGTTCTTC. It translates to CASTIRQGENEQFF. The variable domain in full, completed from reference TRBV19 and TRBJ2-1, reads DGGITQSPKYLFRKEGQNVTLSCEQNLNHDAMYWYRQDPGQGLRLIYYSQIVNDFQKGDIAEGYSVSREKKESFPLTVTSAQKNPTAFYLCASTIRQGENEQFFGPGTRLTVL.

The chain joins TRBV29-1 to TRBJ1-2; D unclear. From germline, CDR1 is SQVTM and CDR2 ANQGSEA. This CDR3 spans 12 amino acids. With 5 bases removed from V and 4 bases from J, the gap between germline ends came to 11 bases. Here the CDR3 reads CSVSRTGYGYTF. The CDR3 nucleotides read TGCAGCGTTTCCAGGACGGGCTATGGCTACACCTTC.

This clone was seen only a few times. The V gene is TRBV5-1, the J gene TRBJ2-7, with D unclear. Germline V lookup: CDR1 SGHRS, CDR2 YFSETQ. The CDR3 contains 14 residues. The V gene lost 0 bases and the J gene lost 7 bases, with 14 bases spanning the gap. CDR3 loop: CASSLEHQRQEQYF. CDR3 nucleotides: TGCGCCAGCAGCTTGGAACACCAACGACAAGAGCAGTACTTC.

Regarding this clone: This sample also contains other DNA sequences that code for the same CDR3. The chain is built from TRBV29-1 and TRBJ2-7; 10 bases are shared with TRBD1. This CDR3 has 12 residues. V dropped 4 bases and J dropped 3; count of bases not matched to a gene: 0. The germline V gene has CDR1 SQVTM and CDR2 ANQGSEA. The CDR3 coding sequence is TGCAGCGTTGGGACAGGGGGCTACGAGCAGTACTTC. Protein sequence: CSVGTGGYEQYF.

This clone was picked up a small number of times. The V gene is TRBV30, the J gene TRBJ2-5; D is possibly TRBD2 (6 bases). Germline CDR1 reads GTSNPN; CDR2 reads SVGIG (reference sequence). The CDR3 has 13 residues. Deletions cut 2 bases from V and 7 bases from J, with 14 bases between. As DNA, the CDR3 is TGTGCCTGGAGTCCCGCTAGGGAGGCGACCCAGTACTTC. Protein sequence: CAWSPAREATQYF.